A single sample gave rise to the 9 T cell receptor beta chains below, sequenced in a study of patients and donors after allogeneic stem cell transplantation. TCRdb independently ran MiXCR on the RT-PCR reads; one entry per CDR3 protein. The sample consists of around 200,000 distinct CDR3 sequences, 38% of them appearing once. The sample taken for sequencing was blood, either unsorted or a sorted T cell fraction (not recorded which). These receptor sequences come from a human donor who was either an allogeneic HSCT recipient or a stem cell or donor lymphocyte infusion donor (not recorded which). It is not recorded whose cells these are; they may come from a transplant donor.

V gene TRBV20-1 combines with J gene TRBJ2-3; D is uncertain. This CDR3 region has 14 residues. Germline CDR1 reads DFQATT; CDR2 reads SNEGSKA (reference sequence). Trimming shortened V by 3 bases and J by 0 bases, and 10 bases separated the two germline ends. DNA for the CDR3: TGCAGTGCTAGCCCTCTGGGGAGCACAGATACGCAGTATTTT. It codes for CSASPLGSTDTQYF.

This rearrangement joins TRBV20-1 to TRBJ1-1; D perhaps matches TRBD1 (6 bases). Germline loops: CDR1 DFQATT, CDR2 SNEGSKA (reference sequence). V was trimmed by 0 bases and J by 5 bases, leaving 22 bases between them. CDR3 size: 17 residues. The CDR3 sequence is CSARDARSIERGTEAFF. CDR3 DNA: TGCAGTGCTAGAGATGCCCGCTCGATCGAGAGGGGGACTGAAGCTTTCTTT.

This chain links TRBV20-1 with TRBJ1-5; D is perhaps TRBD1 (6 bases). Germline V gives CDR1 DFQATT, CDR2 SNEGSKA (reference sequence). This CDR3 comprises 15 residues. The V end lost 3 bases, the J end lost 3 bases, and 15 bases lay between the germline ends. This CDR3 is CSARISRDINQPQHF. CDR3 nucleotide sequence: TGCAGTGCTAGGATATCCCGGGACATCAATCAGCCCCAGCATTTT.

The J gene is TRBJ1-6, the V gene TRBV12-3 or TRBV12-4; D is perhaps TRBD1 (5 bases). Trimming took off 2 bases at V and 11 bases at J, with 13 bases between the two ends. The CDR3 totals 14 residues. The CDR3: CASSLRREGAPLHF. CDR3 coding DNA: TGTGCCAGCAGTTTACGCAGGGAAGGTGCACCCCTCCACTTT.

The rearrangement joins TRBV11-2 to TRBJ2-7; weak D call: TRBD2 (5 bases). Germline assignment: CDR1 SGHAT and CDR2 FQNNGV. This CDR3 is built from 13 residues. The V end lost 1 base, the J end lost 4 bases, and 8 bases lay between the germline ends. Here the CDR3 DNA reads TGTGCCAGCAGCTTAGCGGAGCGGTACGAGCAGTACTTC. This sequence encodes CASSLAERYEQYF.

About this clonotype: Germline and junction disagree at one end, which may indicate a read error. The chain employs TRBV5-1 and TRBJ1-5, with 8 bases lining up with TRBD1. The CDR3 spans 17 residues. Looked up from germline, CDR1 is SGHRS and CDR2 is YFSETQ. The CDR3 spells CASRPGQDANSNQPQNF. The CDR3 DNA is TGCGCCAGCCGACCGGGACAGGATGCTAATAGCAATCAGCCCCAGAATTTT. Looking up the rest from reference TRBV5-1 and TRBJ1-5 gives the full variable domain: KAGVTQTPRYLIKTRGQQVTLSCSPISGHRSVSWYQQTPGQGLQFLFEYFSETQRNKGNFPGRFSGRQFSNSRSEMNVSTLELGDSALYLCASRPGQDANSNQPQNFGDGTRLSIL.

This clonotype was counted a few times. V and J are TRBV5-1 and TRBJ1-1; D is undetermined. CDR1 is SGHRS and CDR2 is YFSETQ in the germline V gene. The CDR3 loop spans 13 amino acids. With 5 bases removed from V and 3 bases from J, the gap between germline ends came to 11 bases. The CDR3 protein is CASSSGGHTEAFF. CDR3 in DNA: TGCGCCAGCAGTTCTGGAGGGCACACTGAAGCTTTCTTT.

This clonotype has just a few counts. V is TRBV28 and J is TRBJ1-1; 12 bases match TRBD1. This CDR3 is 14 amino acids long. The germline gives CDR1 MDHEN, CDR2 SYDVKM. The trim removed 1 base at V and 11 bases at J, leaving 5 bases unmatched. This CDR3 is CASSLFPGQGAAFF. The CDR3 DNA reads TGTGCCAGCAGTTTATTTCCGGGACAGGGGGCGGCTTTCTTT.

This chain connects TRBV28 to TRBJ2-7, with D perhaps TRBD1 (6 bases). Trimming stripped 8 bases from V and 4 bases from J, with 12 bases between. Per the germline V gene, CDR1 is MDHEN and CDR2 is SYDVKM. This CDR3 is 12 amino acids long. This chain's CDR3 is CASADSQYEQYF. The CDR3 nucleotides are TGTGCCAGCGCGGACAGTCAATACGAGCAGTACTTC.